Listed below are T cell receptor beta chains from one sample, sequenced in a study of OX40 agonist ivuxolimab in advanced cancers. Sequencing was performed with immunoSEQ multiplex PCR; in TCRdb, only in-frame clones are kept and a portion is missing. Of approximately 82,000 clones listed, 65% to 90% are singletons. The sample here was CD4+ or CD8+ T cells sorted from blood, taken in a trial of the OX40 agonist ivuxolimab. The receptors stem from an adult with an advanced solid tumor such as melanoma, head and neck, liver or kidney cancer. Both conserved end residues are part of each CDR3. D genes are given only for firm matches. For some rows the clone size is stated as once, few or many, or as a class when expanded; others skip it.

j_call: TRBJ1-2
v_call: TRBV20-1
d_call: -
clone_size: few
cdr3_nt: TGCAGTGCTAAGACAGGTTTTGGCTACACCTTC
cdr3_aa: CSAKTGFGYTF

j_call: TRBJ1-3
v_call: TRBV11-2
d_call: TRBD1
clone_size: -
cdr3_nt: TGTGCCAGCAGCTTGGACAGGGCCTCTGGAAACACCATATATTTT
cdr3_aa: CASSLDRASGNTIYF

j_call: TRBJ2-5
v_call: TRBV11-2
d_call: -
clone_size: -
cdr3_nt: TGTGCCAGCAGCTTAGGAGGGGGAGGGCCCCAGGGGACCCAGTACTTC
cdr3_aa: CASSLGGGGPQGTQYF

j_call: TRBJ2-6
v_call: TRBV5-8
d_call: -
clone_size: -
cdr3_nt: TGTGCCAGCAGATCGGGGCCAGGGGCTGGGGCCAACGTCCTGACTTTC
cdr3_aa: CASRSGPGAGANVLTF

j_call: TRBJ1-2
v_call: TRBV5-4
d_call: -
clone_size: -
cdr3_nt: TGTGCCAGCAGCTTGGACAGTATTCAACCGTACTATGGCTACACCTTC
cdr3_aa: CASSLDSIQPYYGYTF

j_call: TRBJ2-1
v_call: TRBV20-1
d_call: -
clone_size: -
cdr3_nt: TGCAGTCCGGCGGCTAACAATGAGCAGTTCTTC
cdr3_aa: CSPAANNEQFF

j_call: TRBJ1-5
v_call: TRBV6-1
d_call: -
clone_size: -
cdr3_nt: TGTGCCAGCAGGGACAGCAATCAGCCCCAGCATTTT
cdr3_aa: CASRDSNQPQHF

j_call: TRBJ1-1
v_call: TRBV2
d_call: TRBD1
clone_size: -
cdr3_nt: TGTGCCAGCAGTGGTCCGAAGGGGGCTCGAAACACTGAAGCTTTCTTT
cdr3_aa: CASSGPKGARNTEAFF

j_call: TRBJ2-7
v_call: TRBV19
d_call: -
clone_size: -
cdr3_nt: TGTGCCAGTAGTATCAGGCTCTCTCTCTACGAGCAGTACTTC
cdr3_aa: CASSIRLSLYEQYF

j_call: TRBJ2-3
v_call: TRBV5-4
d_call: -
clone_size: -
cdr3_nt: TGTGCCAGCAGCTTGGACAGTGCTTCGGCAGATACGCAGTATTTT
cdr3_aa: CASSLDSASADTQYF

j_call: TRBJ2-5
v_call: TRBV6-5
d_call: -
clone_size: -
cdr3_nt: TGTGCCAGCAGGGGAAATAAAGAGACCCAGTACTTC
cdr3_aa: CASRGNKETQYF

j_call: TRBJ1-2
v_call: TRBV6-6
d_call: -
clone_size: -
cdr3_nt: TGTGCCAGCAGCCGCGGACAGAACTATGGCTACACCTTC
cdr3_aa: CASSRGQNYGYTF

j_call: TRBJ2-2
v_call: TRBV5-1
d_call: -
clone_size: -
cdr3_nt: TGCGCCAGCAGCTTTAGGTCTGGGACTCCGGAGCTGTTTTTT
cdr3_aa: CASSFRSGTPELFF

j_call: TRBJ2-5
v_call: TRBV18
d_call: -
clone_size: -
cdr3_nt: TGTGCCAGCTCACCATCGGGGGAGAGGCACAATTGGGAGACCCAGTACTTC
cdr3_aa: CASSPSGERHNWETQYF

j_call: TRBJ2-7
v_call: TRBV20-1
d_call: -
clone_size: -
cdr3_nt: TGCAGTGCTAGCCGGGAGCGTGAGCAGTACTTC
cdr3_aa: CSASREREQYF

j_call: TRBJ1-1
v_call: TRBV25-1
d_call: -
clone_size: -
cdr3_nt: TGTGCCAGCAAGAAGGGTGCTTTGACTGAAGCTTTCTTT
cdr3_aa: CASKKGALTEAFF

j_call: TRBJ1-1
v_call: TRBV2
d_call: TRBD1
clone_size: -
cdr3_nt: TGTGCCAGCAGTGGGCAGGGGGGTGACACTGAAGCTTTCTTT
cdr3_aa: CASSGQGGDTEAFF

j_call: TRBJ2-7
v_call: TRBV5-1
d_call: TRBD1
clone_size: -
cdr3_nt: TGCGCCAGCAGCTCCCCAGGGGGCAACGAGCAGTACTTC
cdr3_aa: CASSSPGGNEQYF

j_call: TRBJ2-2
v_call: TRBV11-1
d_call: -
clone_size: -
cdr3_nt: TGTGCCAGCAGCCCCCGACTAGGAAGGAACACCGGGGAGCTGTTTTTT
cdr3_aa: CASSPRLGRNTGELFF

j_call: TRBJ2-5
v_call: TRBV5-1
d_call: TRBD1
clone_size: -
cdr3_nt: TGCGCCAGCAGCCTGGGGACAGGTGGCTCTCAAGAGACCCAGTACTTC
cdr3_aa: CASSLGTGGSQETQYF

j_call: TRBJ2-5
v_call: TRBV19
d_call: TRBD2
clone_size: once
cdr3_nt: TGTGCCAGTGCGGTAGCGGGAGTGGGGAAGACCCAGTACTTC
cdr3_aa: CASAVAGVGKTQYF

j_call: TRBJ2-5
v_call: TRBV11-2
d_call: -
clone_size: -
cdr3_nt: TGTGCCAGCAGCCGGTCAGCTGGGAGACAAGAGACCCAGTACTTC
cdr3_aa: CASSRSAGRQETQYF

j_call: TRBJ2-3
v_call: TRBV30
d_call: -
clone_size: -
cdr3_nt: TGTGCCTGGAGCCGGGGGGCGGAAGATACGCAGTATTTT
cdr3_aa: CAWSRGAEDTQYF

j_call: TRBJ2-6
v_call: TRBV12-5
d_call: -
clone_size: -
cdr3_nt: TGTGCTAGTGCCCAAAGAAACAGCGTCAGTTCCTCTGGGGCCAACGTCCTGACTTTC
cdr3_aa: CASAQRNSVSSSGANVLTF

j_call: TRBJ2-7
v_call: TRBV28
d_call: TRBD2
clone_size: -
cdr3_nt: TGTGCCAGCAGTTCCCCGGGACTAGCGGGAGTCTACGAGCAGTACTTC
cdr3_aa: CASSSPGLAGVYEQYF

j_call: TRBJ1-3
v_call: TRBV6-1
d_call: -
clone_size: -
cdr3_nt: TGTGCCAGCAGCGAAAACGGATCTGGAAACACCATATATTTT
cdr3_aa: CASSENGSGNTIYF

j_call: TRBJ2-7
v_call: TRBV27
d_call: -
clone_size: -
cdr3_nt: TGTGCCAGCATGGGTCTCGATTACGAGCAGTACTTC
cdr3_aa: CASMGLDYEQYF

j_call: TRBJ1-4
v_call: TRBV7-3
d_call: TRBD1
clone_size: -
cdr3_nt: TGTGCCAGCAGCTCAACAGGGGCTCCTAATGAAAAACTGTTTTTT
cdr3_aa: CASSSTGAPNEKLFF

j_call: TRBJ2-7
v_call: TRBV10-3
d_call: -
clone_size: -
cdr3_nt: TGTGCCATCAGATCAGGGGGAGGGGACGAGCAGTACTTC
cdr3_aa: CAIRSGGGDEQYF

j_call: TRBJ2-7
v_call: TRBV19
d_call: TRBD2
clone_size: -
cdr3_nt: TGTGCCAGTAGTATAGATACTAGCGGGAGCTACGAGCAGTACTTC
cdr3_aa: CASSIDTSGSYEQYF

j_call: TRBJ2-5
v_call: TRBV27
d_call: -
clone_size: once
cdr3_nt: TGTGCCAGCAGTTTTTGGGGCAGGGAAGGGGAGACCCAGTACTTC
cdr3_aa: CASSFWGREGETQYF

j_call: TRBJ2-7
v_call: TRBV9
d_call: TRBD1
clone_size: -
cdr3_nt: TGTGCCAGCAGCGAGACAGGGGTTACCTACGAGCAGTACTTC
cdr3_aa: CASSETGVTYEQYF

j_call: TRBJ1-2
v_call: TRBV23-1
d_call: TRBD1
clone_size: -
cdr3_nt: TGCGCCAGCGCGTGGGGGGACAGGGGGCATGGCTACACCTTC
cdr3_aa: CASAWGDRGHGYTF

j_call: TRBJ1-1
v_call: TRBV5-1
d_call: -
clone_size: -
cdr3_nt: TGCGCCAGCAGCATAGGACAGAACATCTGGACTGAAGCTTTCTTT
cdr3_aa: CASSIGQNIWTEAFF

j_call: TRBJ2-3
v_call: TRBV30
d_call: TRBD2
clone_size: -
cdr3_nt: TGTGCCTGGAGTAGAGGGACTAGCGGGAGTGATACGCAGTATTTT
cdr3_aa: CAWSRGTSGSDTQYF

j_call: TRBJ2-5
v_call: TRBV6-1
d_call: TRBD2
clone_size: -
cdr3_nt: TGTGCCAGCAGTGAAGGGAGCCGGCTAGCGGGAGCGACCCAGTACTTC
cdr3_aa: CASSEGSRLAGATQYF

j_call: TRBJ2-7
v_call: TRBV6-1
d_call: TRBD1
clone_size: -
cdr3_nt: TGTGCCAGCAGACTCGACAGGGACTCCTACGAGCAGTACTTC
cdr3_aa: CASRLDRDSYEQYF

j_call: TRBJ2-5
v_call: TRBV5-1
d_call: TRBD2
clone_size: -
cdr3_nt: TGCGCCAGCAGCTTGGTTGGGACTAGAGGACAAGAGACCCAGTACTTC
cdr3_aa: CASSLVGTRGQETQYF

j_call: TRBJ1-2
v_call: TRBV5-1
d_call: -
clone_size: -
cdr3_nt: TGCGCCAGCAGCTTGTCGGCGAGTTCTTATGGCTACACCTTC
cdr3_aa: CASSLSASSYGYTF

j_call: TRBJ2-5
v_call: TRBV19
d_call: -
clone_size: -
cdr3_nt: TGTGCCAGTAGTATGTCTGCTTGGGAGACCCAGTACTTC
cdr3_aa: CASSMSAWETQYF

j_call: TRBJ2-5
v_call: TRBV5-1
d_call: -
clone_size: -
cdr3_nt: TGCGCCAGCAGCTTGGAGTTGCGGAATGAAGAGACCCAGTACTTC
cdr3_aa: CASSLELRNEETQYF